The 17 T cell receptor beta chains below come from one sample, sequenced in a study of human thymus T cells. This table comes from immunoSEQ multiplex PCR, and its TCRdb copy is limited to in-frame clones, with some not included. Among some 57,000 clones listed, 94% were seen once. The sequencing sample was made of blood. These receptors were collected from a boy under two years old with a congenital heart defect but otherwise immunologically healthy.

The genes are TRBV10-2 and TRBJ1-3, with 10 bases that match TRBD1. The ends lost 5 bases at V and 0 bases at J; junction bases unmatched: 7. The CDR3 spans 17 residues. Germline CDR1 and CDR2: WSHSY and SAAADI. As DNA, the CDR3 is TGCGCCAGCAGTTCGACAGGGGGCTGGAGCTCTGGAAACACCATATATTTT. This encodes CASSSTGGWSSGNTIYF.

This chain uses TRBV6-5 with TRBJ2-5; no firm D call. CDR1 and CDR2 (germline): MNHEY, SVGAGI. The CDR3 length is 15 residues. The ends were cut back, 2 bases at V and 3 bases at J, with 13 bases in the middle. In nucleotides, the CDR3 is TGTGCCAGCAGTTACAAGGGCCAGAGAAAAGAGACCCAGTACTTC. Its translation: CASSYKGQRKETQYF.

The chain uses TRBV29-1 and TRBJ2-1; TRBD1 agrees at 10 bases. Per the germline V gene, CDR1 is SQVTM and CDR2 is ANQGSEA. The ends lost 6 bases at V and 12 bases at J; junction bases unmatched: 2. This CDR3 has 10 amino acids. This CDR3 reads CSVGDRGQFF. As DNA, the CDR3 is TGCAGCGTCGGGGACAGGGGGCAGTTCTTC.

The chain joins TRBV15 to TRBJ1-6; D is unresolved. V was trimmed by 3 bases and J by 3 bases, leaving 0 bases between them. The CDR3 consists of 12 residues. Per the germline V gene, CDR1 is LNHNV and CDR2 is YYDKDF (reference sequence). In DNA form, the CDR3 reads TGTGCCACCAGCAGCTATAATTCACCCCTCCACTTT. Translation gives CATSSYNSPLHF.

This clone was recorded once. The chain couples TRBV5-1 to TRBJ2-3; D not resolved. The CDR3 totals 14 residues. V dropped 1 base and J dropped 1 base, with 7 bases sitting between them. Germline CDR1 is SGHRS and CDR2 is YFSETQ. The CDR3 loop reads CASSLSRGTDTQYF. CDR3 DNA sequence: TGCGCCAGCAGCTTGAGTCGGGGCACAGATACGCAGTATTTT.

This chain links TRBV7-2 with TRBJ2-7; 14 bases fit TRBD2. Trimming took 9 bases from V and 2 from J; bases not matched to a gene: 3. CDR3 size: 14 residues. Germline V gene sequence: CDR1 SGHTA, CDR2 FQGNSA. In DNA form, the CDR3 reads TGTGCCAGTAGACTAGCGGGGGGGCCCTACGAGCAGTACTTC. Its protein product is CASRLAGGPYEQYF.

This clone occurred once. The chain uses TRBV6-6 and TRBJ1-1; D is perhaps TRBD1 (6 bases). CDR1 and CDR2 from the germline V gene are MNHNY and SVGAGI (reference sequence). Trimming cost V 4 bases and J 0 bases, with 9 bases left between them. The CDR3 loop spans 14 amino acids. CDR3 loop: CASSWDTLNTEAFF. In nucleotides, the CDR3 is TGTGCCAGCAGTTGGGACACTTTGAACACTGAAGCTTTCTTT.

This sequence joins TRBV15 and TRBJ1-5; D ambiguous. The CDR3 runs to 16 residues. Trimming cost V 0 bases and J 1 base, with 10 bases left between them. Germline values: CDR1 LNHNV, CDR2 YYDKDF (reference sequence). The CDR3 nucleotides read TGTGCCACCAGCAGAGACCCGGGAGGAAGCAATCAGCCCCAGCATTTT. Its translation: CATSRDPGGSNQPQHF.

J is TRBJ1-5 and V is TRBV19; D is possibly TRBD1 (5 bases). Trimming removed 3 bases at V and 2 bases at J, with 11 bases between. The CDR3 length is 15 residues. CDR1 is LNHDA, CDR2 SQIVND, per germline (reference sequence). The CDR3 sequence: CASSMGRAGNQPQHF. In nucleotides, the CDR3 is TGTGCCAGTAGTATGGGCAGGGCAGGCAATCAGCCCCAGCATTTT.

V gene TRBV5-1 combines with J gene TRBJ2-6; D unresolved. CDR1 and CDR2 from the germline V gene are SGHRS and YFSETQ. This CDR3 has 15 residues. Trimming left V 0 bases short and J 3 bases short, with 7 bases between. The chain's CDR3 is CASSLVGGGANVLTF. DNA for the CDR3: TGCGCCAGCAGCTTGGTGGGTGGTGGGGCCAACGTCCTGACTTTC.

This chain connects TRBV30 to TRBJ2-5; D is ambiguous. Trimming stripped 4 bases from V and 5 bases from J, with 5 bases between. Germline loops: CDR1 GTSNPN, CDR2 SVGIG (reference sequence). This CDR3 is 10 amino acids long. In DNA form, the CDR3 reads TGTGCCTGGAAGTCTGAGACCCAGTACTTC. It specifies CAWKSETQYF.

This chain links TRBV19 with TRBJ2-7; D call uncertain. The CDR3 covers 14 residues. Looked up from germline, CDR1 is LNHDA and CDR2 is SQIVND (reference sequence). V lost 6 bases and J 7 bases, leaving 19 bases between the germline ends. The CDR3 here is CASSPLGRYGEQYF. CDR3 DNA sequence: TGTGCCAGTAGCCCCCTTGGCCGCTACGGGGAGCAGTACTTC.

The J gene is TRBJ1-1, the V gene TRBV9; a possible D gene is TRBD1 (5 bases). The CDR3 has 15 amino acids. CDR1 and CDR2 from the germline V gene are SGDLS and YYNGEE. Deletions cut 0 bases from V and 10 bases from J, with 19 bases between. The CDR3 DNA reads TGTGCCAGCAGCGTAGCCGCGACAGCTCAGGAGGGAGCTTTCTTT. Protein product: CASSVAATAQEGAFF.

This chain links TRBV28 with TRBJ2-5; D gene ambiguous. The CDR3 runs 11 residues. Trimming stripped 6 bases from V and 2 bases from J, with 4 bases between. Per germline, CDR1 MDHEN and CDR2 SYDVKM. The CDR3 DNA reads as TGTGCCAGCAGCCTACAAGAGACCCAGTACTTC. This gives the protein CASSLQETQYF.

This chain uses TRBV4-1 with TRBJ2-5; the match to TRBD2 covers 13 bases. The V gene end was trimmed by 4 bases and the J gene end by 14 bases; junction bases not matched to a gene: 13. The CDR3 runs to 15 residues. Germline V lookup: CDR1 MGHRA, CDR2 YSYEKL. The CDR3 loop reads CASSPTTSGGLVQYF. The CDR3 DNA reads TGCGCCAGCAGCCCAACGACTAGCGGGGGGCTGGTCCAATACTTC.

This chain uses TRBV5-4 with TRBJ2-3; 13 bases agree with TRBD2. The V gene's germline CDR1 is SGHNT and CDR2 YYREEE (reference sequence). V shed 3 bases and J 6 bases; nucleotides not matched to a gene: 7. The CDR3 covers 16 residues. Here the CDR3 DNA reads TGTGCCAGCAGCTGGGGACTAGCGGGGCCGGGGGATACGCAGTATTTT. Its translation: CASSWGLAGPGDTQYF.

Concerning this clone: At one end, the junction sequence differs from germline, possibly due to a read error. V is TRBV7-7 and J is TRBJ2-1; the D call may be TRBD1 or TRBD2 (5 bases each). Per the germline V gene, CDR1 is SSHAT and CDR2 is FNYEAQ (reference sequence). The CDR3 extends over 16 amino acids. The CDR3 bases are TGTGCTAGCAGCTTGCCGGGACCAAACCCCTCCAATGAGCAGTTCTTC. It translates to CASSLPGPNPSNEQFF.